The 32 T cell receptor beta chains given below trace back to one sample, sequenced in a study of cytotoxic CD8 clonotypes in ibrutinib-treated CLL (TCRdb year 2021). Libraries were prepared through the immunoSEQ multiplex PCR assay. TCRdb limited this immuneACCESS table to in-frame rearrangements with V and J called. A share of clones is missing; checked studies link under half to unresolved V genes, and the rest is unexplained. This sample comprises approximately 320,000 clones, roughly 71% of them detected only once. Around 6.5% of the sample goes to the ten largest clones. The specimen comprised PBMCs, sampled after 36 months of ibrutinib treatment. These receptors all stem from a human donor with chronic lymphocytic leukemia.

V gene TRBV7-9 combines with J gene TRBJ2-7; weak D call: TRBD1 (7 bases). Germline lookup yields CDR1 SEHNR and CDR2 FQNEAQ (reference sequence). CDR3 size: 13 residues. V lost 5 bases and J lost 5, with 13 bases in between. CDR3 sequence: CASSPRGADEQYF. The CDR3 DNA is TGTGCCAGCAGCCCCAGGGGGGCCGACGAGCAGTACTTC.

This clone was observed a few times. The chain carries TRBV5-1 and TRBJ2-2, with a possible D match to TRBD1 (6 bases). V was trimmed by 4 bases and J by 3 bases, leaving 22 bases between them. Germline-derived CDR1 and CDR2 are SGHRS and YFSETQ. The CDR3 contains 18 residues. The CDR3 DNA reads as TGCGCCAGCAGCCATCTGATCCCCTCAGGGGCGGACACCGGGGAGCTGTTTTTT. It translates to CASSHLIPSGADTGELFF.

This clone occurred a few times. This chain uses TRBV27 with TRBJ2-7; weak D call: TRBD1 (6 bases). CDR1 and CDR2 (germline): MNHEY, SMNVEV (reference sequence). The CDR3 has 13 amino acids. V lost 2 bases and J lost 1, with 6 bases in between. CDR3 nucleotides: TGTGCCAGCAGTTTAAGGGGGTCCTACGAGCAGTACTTC. Its protein product is CASSLRGSYEQYF.

This chain connects TRBV7-9 to TRBJ2-1; D call uncertain. CDR1 is SEHNR, CDR2 FQNEAQ, per germline (reference sequence). The V end was cut by 5 bases, the J end by 0 bases, with 11 bases between. The CDR3 runs to 15 residues. In nucleotides, the CDR3 is TGTGCCAGCAGCCCCACCGGGCCCTCCTACAATGAGCAGTTCTTC. Translated: CASSPTGPSYNEQFF.

V usage is TRBV5-1 and J usage is TRBJ1-2; D gene uncertain. Trimming shortened V by 6 bases and J by 4 bases, and 13 bases separated the two germline ends. Per germline, CDR1 SGHRS and CDR2 YFSETQ. This CDR3 is built from 13 residues. The CDR3 here is CASTGLWLYGYTF. CDR3 bases: TGCGCCAGCACCGGACTATGGCTCTATGGCTACACCTTC.

The rearrangement uses TRBV11-2 and TRBJ2-7, with 9 bases aligning to TRBD1. The CDR3 contains 12 residues. Germline V gene data show CDR1 as SGHAT and CDR2 as FQNNGV. V shed 5 bases and J 12 bases; nucleotides not matched to a gene: 8. The CDR3 nucleotides read TGTGCCAGCAGCGGACACGACAGGGGGATGTACTTC. This gives the protein CASSGHDRGMYF.

The chain uses TRBV10-3 and TRBJ1-2, with 7 bases fitting TRBD1. The CDR3 extends over 13 amino acids. Germline values: CDR1 ENHRY, CDR2 SYGVKD. With 6 bases clipped from V and 3 bases from J, the junction kept 4 bases outside the gene matches. The CDR3 region has the DNA TGTGCCATCAGGGGGGGGACAGACTATGGCTACACCTTC. Translating gives CAIRGGTDYGYTF.

CDR3 in DNA: TGTGCCAGCAGTTTAAACAGGGTAAATGAGCAGTTCTTC. Residues: CASSLNRVNEQFF. This chain connects TRBV27 to TRBJ2-1, with D tentatively TRBD1 (6 bases). CDR1 is MNHEY, CDR2 SMNVEV, per germline (reference sequence). This CDR3 is 13 amino acids long. The ends were cut back, 2 bases at V and 7 bases at J, with 9 bases in the middle.

This chain joins TRBV7-8 and TRBJ2-7, with TRBD1 matching 9 bases. The CDR3 spans 14 residues. The V and J ends lost 4 bases and 7 bases, in that order; junction bases with no gene match: 8. Germline assignment: CDR1 SGHVS and CDR2 FQNEAQ. Here the CDR3 reads CASSSRDRVGEQYF. The CDR3 nucleotides are TGTGCCAGCAGCTCAAGGGACAGGGTGGGAGAGCAGTACTTC.

This clone was seen a handful of times. The chain couples TRBV28 to TRBJ2-7, with 8 bases aligning to TRBD1. This CDR3 has 15 residues. V lost 5 bases, J lost 4 bases, and 10 bases stayed unmatched. CDR1 and CDR2 (germline): MDHEN, SYDVKM. For the CDR3, the DNA is TGTGCCAGCAGTCCCTCCCCCCAGGGGGCTTACGAGCAGTACTTC. Its translation: CASSPSPQGAYEQYF.

The chain uses TRBV11-2 and TRBJ2-7, with D hard to call. CDR1 and CDR2 from the germline V gene are SGHAT and FQNNGV. The CDR3 extends over 16 amino acids. Trimming shortened V by 2 bases and J by 3 bases, and 17 bases separated the two germline ends. The CDR3 DNA is TGTGCCAGCAGCTTACGACTCCCTGTTCTCTACTACGAGCAGTACTTC. It encodes CASSLRLPVLYYEQYF.

This clone came up once. The V call is TRBV15, the J call TRBJ2-3; 10 bases agree with TRBD1. With V trimmed by 7 bases and J by 1 base, 17 bases remained unmatched. The CDR3 is 19 residues long. Looked up from germline, CDR1 is LNHNV and CDR2 is YYDKDF (reference sequence). The CDR3 nucleotides are TGTGCCACCACCTATACCGGGACAGGGGCGTCTTGGGGCACAGATACGCAGTATTTT. It translates to CATTYTGTGASWGTDTQYF. Full variable domain (remainder filled in from reference TRBV15 and TRBJ2-3): DAMVIQNPRYQVTQFGKPVTLSCSQTLNHNVMYWYQQKSSQAPKLLFHYYDKDFNNEADTPDNFQSRRPNTSFCFLDIRSPGLGDTAMYLCATTYTGTGASWGTDTQYFGPGTRLTVL.

V and J are TRBV5-6 and TRBJ2-7; 11 bases are a match to TRBD1. The J segment lost 7 bases and the V segment lost 3 bases, leaving 12 bases of the junction unmatched. CDR3 size: 16 residues. CDR1 and CDR2 (germline): SGHDT, YYEEEE. The CDR3 reads CASSSYGQGALREQYF. CDR3 in DNA: TGTGCCAGCAGCTCGTACGGACAGGGGGCCCTTAGGGAGCAGTACTTC.

This chain links TRBV4-1 with TRBJ2-7; D unresolved. The CDR3 extends over 14 amino acids. CDR1 MGHRA and CDR2 YSYEKL come from the germline V gene. Trimming cost V 1 base and J 0 bases, with 7 bases left between them. This CDR3 reads CASSQGGYSYEQYF. The DNA of the CDR3 is TGCGCCAGCAGCCAAGGCGGTTACTCCTACGAGCAGTACTTC.

This chain connects TRBV7-9 to TRBJ1-1, with unresolved D. Germline V lookup: CDR1 SEHNR, CDR2 FQNEAQ (reference sequence). The CDR3 totals 14 residues. V was cut by 7 bases and J by 0 bases, with 12 bases left in between. The CDR3: CASTPWVLNTEAFF. In DNA form, the CDR3 reads TGTGCCAGCACCCCGTGGGTTTTGAACACTGAAGCTTTCTTT.

This chain uses TRBV15 with TRBJ1-2; D is uncertain. V lost 2 bases, J lost 5 bases, and 15 bases lay in between. CDR1 and CDR2 (germline): LNHNV, YYDKDF (reference sequence). The CDR3 has 15 residues. The CDR3 nucleotides are TGTGCCACCAGCAGACCAAACATGGGTCTGTATGGCTACACCTTC. It encodes CATSRPNMGLYGYTF. Full variable domain (outside the CDR3, taken from reference TRBV15 and TRBJ1-2): DAMVIQNPRYQVTQFGKPVTLSCSQTLNHNVMYWYQQKSSQAPKLLFHYYDKDFNNEADTPDNFQSRRPNTSFCFLDIRSPGLGDTAMYLCATSRPNMGLYGYTFGSGTRLTVV.

V and J are TRBV18 and TRBJ1-2; D gene unclear. Germline loops: CDR1 KGHSH, CDR2 LQKENI. The CDR3 runs 16 residues. V shed 1 base and J shed 2 bases, with 14 bases lying between them. This CDR3 reads CASSPLSVQTNYGYTF. The CDR3 DNA reads as TGTGCCAGCTCACCACTGTCAGTCCAGACGAACTATGGCTACACCTTC.

The V call is TRBV7-9, the J call TRBJ1-5; 8 bases map to TRBD1. The CDR3 loop spans 13 amino acids. The junction had 3 bases not matched to a gene; V was cut back by 5 bases and J by 6 bases. In germline, CDR1 is SEHNR, CDR2 FQNEAQ (reference sequence). The CDR3 bases are TGTGCCAGCAGCCGAACAGGGGGTCAGCCCCAGCATTTT. It specifies CASSRTGGQPQHF.

This chain joins TRBV19 and TRBJ2-2; D may match TRBD1 or TRBD2 (5 bases each). Germline CDR1 is LNHDA and CDR2 is SQIVND (reference sequence). The CDR3 runs to 15 residues. V lost 3 bases and J lost 3, with 11 bases in between. The CDR3, as DNA: TGTGCCAGTAGTATGGGGACGGGATACACCGGGGAGCTGTTTTTT. Its translation is CASSMGTGYTGELFF.

This clone was observed many times. V usage is TRBV6-6 and J usage is TRBJ2-2; D is perhaps TRBD1 (6 bases). CDR3 length: 14 amino acids. Trimming took off 8 bases at V and 1 base at J, with 11 bases between the two ends. Germline V gene data show CDR1 as MNHNY and CDR2 as SVGAGI (reference sequence). The DNA for the CDR3 is TGTGCCAGCGTAAGGACAGAGAACACCGGGGAGCTGTTTTTT. Its translation is CASVRTENTGELFF.

This clone occurred a few times. The chain's CDR3 is CASRVSLGTGEQYF. CDR3 nucleotide sequence: TGTGCCAGCAGGGTATCTCTAGGGACTGGCGAGCAGTACTTC. The chain uses TRBV6-5 and TRBJ2-7; D might be TRBD2 (6 bases). The CDR3 sequence is 14 residues long. Germline lookup yields CDR1 MNHEY and CDR2 SVGAGI. Trimming shortened V by 6 bases and J by 6 bases, and 18 bases separated the two germline ends.

Only one count was recorded for this clone. This chain uses TRBV28 with TRBJ2-7; D uncertain. CDR3 size: 14 residues. Germline V lookup: CDR1 MDHEN, CDR2 SYDVKM. The V and J ends lost 1 base and 1 base respectively, with 8 bases between them. The CDR3 DNA follows: TGTGCCAGCAGTTTATCTTACCGATCCTACGAGCAGTACTTC. Its translation is CASSLSYRSYEQYF.

The rearrangement links TRBV4-3 to TRBJ2-7; 7 positions match TRBD1. CDR3 length equals 17 residues. Trimming at V came to 0 bases and at J to 5 bases, leaving 13 bases not matched to a gene. The germline CDR1 and CDR2 sequences are LGHNA and YSLEER. Written as DNA, the CDR3 is TGCGCCAGCAGCCAAGATGAAAACAGGGGTTTCTTCCACGAGCAGTACTTC. This codes for CASSQDENRGFFHEQYF.

This rearrangement joins TRBV29-1 to TRBJ2-1, with 11 bases that match TRBD2. CDR1 and CDR2 (germline): SQVTM, ANQGSEA. CDR3 size: 14 residues. The V gene end was trimmed by 7 bases and the J gene end by 8 bases; junction bases not matched to a gene: 10. CDR3 DNA sequence: TGCAGCGCTGCAACTAGCGGGAGCTTGCATGAGCAGTTCTTC. It yields the protein CSAATSGSLHEQFF.

This sequence joins TRBV15 and TRBJ1-2; TRBD1 matches 7 bases. Germline CDR1 reads LNHNV; CDR2 reads YYDKDF (reference sequence). V dropped 0 bases and J dropped 7; count of bases not matched to a gene: 5. This CDR3 region has 14 residues. The CDR3 sequence: CATSRDAGGFGYTF. The CDR3 DNA reads as TGTGCCACCAGCAGAGATGCAGGGGGTTTTGGCTACACCTTC.

The V gene is TRBV7-6, the J gene TRBJ2-3, with 10 bases matching TRBD2. This CDR3 region has 18 residues. Germline V gives CDR1 SGHVS, CDR2 FNYEAQ. The trim removed 5 bases at V and 2 bases at J, leaving 13 bases unmatched. CDR3 nucleotides: TGTGCCAGCAGCCTCGCGAGCGGGGGGGTCCCGACCACAGATACGCAGTATTTT. It encodes CASSLASGGVPTTDTQYF.

The J gene is TRBJ2-3, the V gene TRBV6-1; D unclear. The CDR3 sequence is 15 residues long. Looked up from germline, CDR1 is MNHNS and CDR2 is SASEGT. V lost 7 bases, J lost 1 base, and 15 bases lay in between. The CDR3 here is CASNLNSLRTDTQYF. Written as DNA, the CDR3 is TGTGCCAGCAACCTTAACAGCCTTCGCACAGATACGCAGTATTTT.

The rearrangement links TRBV28 to TRBJ2-7; 8 nucleotides line up with TRBD1. CDR1 is MDHEN, CDR2 SYDVKM, per germline. V shed 6 bases and J 5 bases; nucleotides not matched to a gene: 9. This CDR3 region has 14 residues. CDR3 loop: CASSRQGWGHEQYF. CDR3 DNA sequence: TGTGCCAGCAGCCGACAGGGGTGGGGTCACGAGCAGTACTTC.

The genes are TRBV11-3 and TRBJ2-3; 8 bases fit TRBD2. V dropped 4 bases and J dropped 0; count of bases not matched to a gene: 3. The CDR3 is made up of 15 amino acids. CDR1 is SGHNT, CDR2 YENEEA, per germline. The CDR3 DNA reads as TGTGCCAGCAGCTACCGGGGGGGTAGCACAGATACGCAGTATTTT. Protein product: CASSYRGGSTDTQYF.

This rearrangement joins TRBV28 to TRBJ2-3; 11 bases map to TRBD1. Trimming at V came to 6 bases and at J to 7 bases, leaving 6 bases not matched to a gene. In germline, CDR1 is MDHEN, CDR2 SYDVKM. The CDR3 sequence is 14 residues long. The CDR3 loop is CASRGQGARYTQYF. The CDR3 DNA follows: TGTGCCAGCAGAGGACAGGGGGCGCGATATACGCAGTATTTT.

V and J are TRBV6-1 and TRBJ2-3, with a tentative D call TRBD1 (6 bases). This CDR3 comprises 14 residues. Trimming removed 6 bases from V and 1 base from J, with 11 bases in between. Germline CDR1 MNHNS, CDR2 SASEGT. CDR3 loop: CASRIEGGTDTQYF. As DNA, the CDR3 is TGTGCCAGCAGAATCGAGGGGGGCACAGATACGCAGTATTTT.

This rearrangement joins TRBV18 to TRBJ1-2; no clear D gene. Germline CDR1 KGHSH, CDR2 LQKENI. The CDR3 loop spans 15 amino acids. Trimming shortened V by 2 bases and J by 2 bases, and 12 bases separated the two germline ends. CDR3 region: CASSPVWRGNYGYTF. CDR3 sequence (DNA): TGTGCCAGCTCACCAGTGTGGCGGGGAAACTATGGCTACACCTTC.